A single sample is the source of the 17 T cell receptor beta chains below, sequenced in a study of blood T cell repertoires in COVID-19. Method: immunoSEQ multiplex PCR; TCRdb's copy keeps in-frame clones and lacks some. The data hold some 150,000 clones, with roughly 85% observed a single time. Sequenced: peripheral blood. The source is a man aged 35-49 years with acute or convalescent COVID-19.

The chain recombines TRBV7-9 with TRBJ1-6, with TRBD1 matching over 7 bases. This CDR3 comprises 15 residues. Germline V gene data show CDR1 as SEHNR and CDR2 as FQNEAQ (reference sequence). V lost 5 bases to trimming and J lost 4 bases; unmatched junction nucleotides: 5. The CDR3 is CASSPSGQYNSPLHF. The CDR3, as DNA: TGTGCCAGCAGCCCATCGGGACAGTATAATTCACCCCTCCACTTT.

The chain joins TRBV21-1 to TRBJ1-4. TRBV21-1 is recorded as a pseudogene. The CDR3 is made up of 18 amino acids. The CDR3: CASSKVGRDSATNEKLFF. The DNA for the CDR3 is TGTGCCAGCAGCAAAGTAGGGAGAGATTCTGCAACTAATGAAAAACTGTTTTTT.

The chain employs TRBV11-2 and TRBJ1-6, with 8 bases lining up with TRBD1. With 1 base clipped from V and 7 bases from J, the junction kept 9 bases outside the gene matches. The CDR3 is made up of 17 amino acids. Germline loops: CDR1 SGHAT, CDR2 FQNNGV. DNA for the CDR3: TGTGCCAGCAGCTTAGGGCTCCCCAGGGGGCAAAATTCACCCCTCCACTTT. Its translation is CASSLGLPRGQNSPLHF.

The rearrangement joins TRBV6-1 to TRBJ1-6, with TRBD1 identical over 8 bases. The CDR3 has 15 amino acids. CDR1 and CDR2 (germline): MNHNS, SASEGT. Germline trimming cut 0 bases from V and 10 bases from J; bases unmatched to any gene: 5. The CDR3, as DNA: TGTGCCAGCAGTGAAGCGGGACAGGATAGATCACCCCTCCACTTT. This gives the protein CASSEAGQDRSPLHF.

The sample holds a few counts of this clone. The V gene is TRBV6-1, the J gene TRBJ2-3, with TRBD2 matching 7 bases. With V trimmed by 0 bases and J by 4 bases, 1 base remained unmatched. The CDR3 spans 14 residues. Germline assignment: CDR1 MNHNS and CDR2 SASEGT. The CDR3: CASSEAGGADTQYF. The CDR3, as DNA: TGTGCCAGCAGTGAAGCGGGGGGGGCAGATACGCAGTATTTT.

This rearrangement joins TRBV14 to TRBJ1-1; possible D gene TRBD1, 6 bases. Germline V gene sequence: CDR1 SGHDN, CDR2 FVKESK. This CDR3 has 13 amino acids. V dropped 2 bases and J dropped 7 bases, with 11 bases sitting between them. The CDR3 DNA follows: TGTGCCAGCAGCCAATACAGGGCCGGTGAAGCTTTCTTT. This gives the protein CASSQYRAGEAFF.

This clone was recorded only once. This chain connects TRBV10-2 to TRBJ2-1; weak D call: TRBD2 (7 bases). Germline V CDR1 and CDR2: WSHSY, SAAADI. This CDR3 is 14 amino acids long. The V and J ends lost 8 bases and 2 bases respectively, with 13 bases between them. The CDR3 sequence: CASSLGGPYNEQFF. The CDR3 region has the DNA TGCGCCAGCTCGTTGGGGGGGCCCTACAATGAGCAGTTCTTC.

This clone showed up just once. J is TRBJ2-7 and V is TRBV2, with TRBD1 as a possible D gene (6 bases). Trimming shortened V by 2 bases and J by 0 bases, and 11 bases separated the two germline ends. The CDR3 runs 15 residues. The germline V gene encodes CDR1 SNHLY and CDR2 FYNNEI. The CDR3 reads CASSEQGLVSYEQYF. The CDR3, as DNA: TGTGCCAGCAGTGAACAGGGGTTGGTCTCCTACGAGCAGTACTTC.

This sequence joins TRBV19 and TRBJ1-5; the match to TRBD1 covers 10 bases. Germline lookup yields CDR1 LNHDA and CDR2 SQIVND (reference sequence). The trim removed 6 bases at V and 2 bases at J, leaving 10 bases unmatched. The CDR3 runs to 17 residues. The DNA for the CDR3 is TGTGCCAGTAGCCCGACAGGGGGCGCCGGTCGCAATCAGCCCCAGCATTTT. Protein sequence: CASSPTGGAGRNQPQHF.

Comment on this clone: Other DNA sequences in the sample encode the same CDR3. The chain couples TRBV4-1 to TRBJ2-2, with 9 nucleotides matching TRBD2. This CDR3 contains 18 residues. V lost 1 base to trimming and J lost 3 bases; unmatched junction nucleotides: 9. The germline V gene encodes CDR1 MGHRA and CDR2 YSYEKL. The CDR3 DNA reads as TGCGCCAGCAGCCAAGGATCACGCGGGGGGGCCGACACCGGGGAGCTGTTTTTT. It specifies CASSQGSRGGADTGELFF.

This clone was counted once. This chain joins TRBV2 and TRBJ2-7; 7 bases are shared with TRBD2. V trimming: 4 bases; J trimming: 3 bases; junction bases outside the gene matches: 6. The CDR3 runs to 14 residues. Germline V lookup: CDR1 SNHLY, CDR2 FYNNEI. The DNA of the CDR3 is TGTGCCAGCAGTGTTTCCGGGGGGTTCTACGAGCAGTACTTC. Protein: CASSVSGGFYEQYF.

The chain carries TRBV5-5 and TRBJ2-5, with D perhaps TRBD2 (6 bases). The length of the CDR3 is 14 residues. V lost 0 bases and J lost 5, with 11 bases in between. Germline CDR1 SGHKS, CDR2 YYEKEE (reference sequence). The CDR3 here is CASSLAGVLETQYF. The CDR3, as DNA: TGTGCCAGCAGCTTGGCGGGGGTGTTGGAGACCCAGTACTTC. Using reference TRBV5-5 and TRBJ2-5 for the parts outside the CDR3, the full variable domain is DAGVTQSPTHLIKTRGQQVTLRCSPISGHKSVSWYQQVLGQGPQFIFQYYEKEERGRGNFPDRFSARQFPNYSSELNVNALLLGDSALYLCASSLAGVLETQYFGPGTRLLVL.

This chain joins TRBV19 and TRBJ1-1, with TRBD1 as a possible D gene (6 bases). Trimming shortened V by 4 bases and J by 0 bases, and 18 bases separated the two germline ends. The CDR3 consists of 17 residues. In germline, CDR1 is LNHDA, CDR2 SQIVND (reference sequence). The CDR3 loop is CASSNNRVGAMNTEAFF. CDR3 DNA sequence: TGTGCCAGTAGTAACAACAGGGTCGGGGCAATGAACACTGAAGCTTTCTTT.

The chain joins TRBV2 to TRBJ1-1, with D possibly being TRBD1 (6 bases). CDR3 length equals 15 residues. Trimming pared 4 bases from V and 1 base from J, leaving 13 bases between. Germline CDR1 reads SNHLY; CDR2 reads FYNNEI. CDR3 amino acids: CASSADGQRNTEAFF. As DNA, the CDR3 is TGTGCCAGCAGTGCTGATGGACAGAGGAACACTGAAGCTTTCTTT. The full variable domain, completed using reference TRBV2 and TRBJ1-1, is EPEVTQTPSHQVTQMGQEVILRCVPISNHLYFYWYRQILGQKVEFLVSFYNNEISEKSEIFDDQFSVERPDGSNFTLKIRSTKLEDSAMYFCASSADGQRNTEAFFGQGTRLTVV.

The genes are TRBV18 and TRBJ2-7, with D perhaps TRBD1 (6 bases). Trimming shortened V by 5 bases and J by 5 bases, and 10 bases separated the two germline ends. The CDR3 spans 12 residues. Per the germline V gene, CDR1 is KGHSH and CDR2 is LQKENI. The CDR3 nucleotides are TGTGCCAGCTCATCAAAGGGGGACGAGCAGTACTTC. Translation: CASSSKGDEQYF. Together with reference TRBV18 and TRBJ2-7, the CDR3 gives the full variable domain: NAGVMQNPRHLVRRRGQEARLRCSPMKGHSHVYWYRQLPEEGLKFMVYLQKENIIDESGMPKERFSAEFPKEGPSILRIQQVVRGDSAAYFCASSSKGDEQYFGPGTRLTVT.

This clone was seen just once. The chain has TRBV29-1 and TRBJ2-4; a weak D match, TRBD2 (6 bases). CDR1 and CDR2 (germline): SQVTM, ANQGSEA. V was cut by 1 base and J by 3 bases, with 13 bases left in between. This CDR3 spans 15 amino acids. The CDR3 here is CSVEGSLGGKNIQYF. The CDR3 bases are TGCAGCGTTGAAGGGAGCCTGGGGGGCAAAAACATTCAGTACTTC.

The V and J genes are TRBV18 and TRBJ2-7, with D perhaps matching TRBD1 (6 bases). The length of the CDR3 is 13 residues. The germline V gene has CDR1 KGHSH and CDR2 LQKENI. The V end lost 1 base, the J end lost 2 bases, and 6 bases lay between the germline ends. CDR3 residues: CASSPQGAYEQYF. CDR3 nucleotide sequence: TGTGCCAGCTCACCACAGGGGGCCTACGAGCAGTACTTC.